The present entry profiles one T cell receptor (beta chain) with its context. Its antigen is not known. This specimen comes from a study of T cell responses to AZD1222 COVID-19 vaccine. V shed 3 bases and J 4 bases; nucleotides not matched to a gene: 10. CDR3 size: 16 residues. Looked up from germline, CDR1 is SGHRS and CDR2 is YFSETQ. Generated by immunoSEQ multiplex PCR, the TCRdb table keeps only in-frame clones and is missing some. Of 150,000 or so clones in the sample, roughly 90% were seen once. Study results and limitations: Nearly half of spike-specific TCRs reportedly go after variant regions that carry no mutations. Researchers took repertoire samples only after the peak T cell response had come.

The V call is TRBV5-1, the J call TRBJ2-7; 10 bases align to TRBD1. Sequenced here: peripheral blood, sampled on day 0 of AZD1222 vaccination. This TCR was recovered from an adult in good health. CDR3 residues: CASSSGRTGGHYEQYF. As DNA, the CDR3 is TGCGCCAGCAGCTCGGGGAGGACAGGGGGACATTACGAGCAGTACTTC.